Below are 4 T cell receptor beta chains sequenced from a single sample in a study of blood T cell repertoires in COVID-19. Profiling relied on immunoSEQ multiplex PCR, and the TCRdb table lists in-frame clones only, not all of them. This repertoire shows about 330,000 clones, 80% to 95% found once; its top ten account for around 20%. The source material was PBMCs or T cells enriched from blood (not recorded which). The receptors were sampled from a young woman who had recovered from COVID-19.

For the CDR3, the DNA is TGTGCCACCAGCAGAGAAGGGGGACAGAGGACTAGCGGACCCTTAGCCAAAAACATTCAGTACTTC. It yields the protein CATSREGGQRTSGPLAKNIQYF. This chain links TRBV15 with TRBJ2-4; 10 bases match TRBD2. Germline V lookup: CDR1 LNHNV, CDR2 YYDKDF (reference sequence). The CDR3 covers 22 residues. Trimming at V came to 0 bases and at J to 0 bases, leaving 17 bases not matched to a gene.

Only one count was recorded for this clone. The chain has TRBV12-1 and TRBJ1-5. TRBV12-1 is given as a pseudogene. The CDR3 is 12 amino acids. The chain's CDR3 is CANSVLNQPQHF. As DNA, the CDR3 is TGTGCCAACTCGGTTCTTAATCAGCCCCAGCATTTT.

The chain joins TRBV6-5 to TRBJ2-3; TRBD1 might be the D (5 bases). The CDR3 length is 14 residues. Trimming left V 3 bases short and J 2 bases short, with 9 bases between. Germline V lookup: CDR1 MNHEY, CDR2 SVGAGI. CDR3 sequence (DNA): TGTGCCAGCAGTTATACAGGCGACACAGATACGCAGTATTTT. Its protein product is CASSYTGDTDTQYF.

V and J are TRBV28 and TRBJ1-2; tentatively, D is TRBD1 (5 bases). Germline loops: CDR1 MDHEN, CDR2 SYDVKM. The CDR3 covers 16 residues. The V end was cut by 2 bases, the J end by 6 bases, with 19 bases between. As DNA, the CDR3 is TGTGCCAGCAGTTTAATTTTCAGGGCCAAAGGGGATGGCTACACCTTC. It translates to CASSLIFRAKGDGYTF.